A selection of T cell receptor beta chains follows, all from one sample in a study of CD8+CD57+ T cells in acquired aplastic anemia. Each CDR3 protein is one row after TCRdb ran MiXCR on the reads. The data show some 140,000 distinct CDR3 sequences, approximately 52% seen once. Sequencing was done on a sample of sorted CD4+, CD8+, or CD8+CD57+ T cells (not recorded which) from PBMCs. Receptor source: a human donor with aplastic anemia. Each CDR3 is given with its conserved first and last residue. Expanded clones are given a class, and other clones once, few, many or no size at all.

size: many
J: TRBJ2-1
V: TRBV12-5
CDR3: CASGFLAGVYNEQFF

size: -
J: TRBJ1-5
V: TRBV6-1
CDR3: CASGNRDSNQPQHF

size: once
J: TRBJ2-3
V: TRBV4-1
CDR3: CASGQGSADTQYF

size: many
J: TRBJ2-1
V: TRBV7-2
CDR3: CASSLRATEQFF

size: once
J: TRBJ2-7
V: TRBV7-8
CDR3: CASSKGIEQYF

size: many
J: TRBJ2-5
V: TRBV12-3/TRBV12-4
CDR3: CASSQPDRGQETQYF

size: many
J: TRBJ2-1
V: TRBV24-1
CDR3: CATSDRGSSYNEQFF

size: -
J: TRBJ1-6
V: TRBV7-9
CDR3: CASSQEGASPLHF

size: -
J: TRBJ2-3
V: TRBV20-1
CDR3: CSAYRGSGPDTQYF

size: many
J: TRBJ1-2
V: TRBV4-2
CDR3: CASSQARDTYGYTF

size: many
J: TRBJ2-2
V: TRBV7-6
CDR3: CASSSETGELFF

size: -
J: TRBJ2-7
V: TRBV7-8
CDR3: CASSLISGGPSYEQYF

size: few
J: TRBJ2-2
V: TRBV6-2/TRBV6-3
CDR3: CASSYSFRDRANTGELFF

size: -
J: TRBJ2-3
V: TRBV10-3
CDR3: CAISAPLSAVEYF

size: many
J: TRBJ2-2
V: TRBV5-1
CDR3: CASRPTGGLAGELFF

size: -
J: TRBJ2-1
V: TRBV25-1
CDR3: CASSRGLATANEQFF

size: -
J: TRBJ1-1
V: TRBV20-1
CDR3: CSARDPFRGTEAFF

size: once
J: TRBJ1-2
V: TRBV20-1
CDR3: CSARARVTDTGRGYTF

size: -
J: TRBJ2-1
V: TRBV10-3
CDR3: CAISDGGVSYNEQFF

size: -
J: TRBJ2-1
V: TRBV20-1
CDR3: CSAPTGILYNEQFF

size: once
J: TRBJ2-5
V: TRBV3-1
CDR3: CASSQLSRGAQETQYF

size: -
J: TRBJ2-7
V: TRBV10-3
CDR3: CAICGVWTSGGTYEQYF

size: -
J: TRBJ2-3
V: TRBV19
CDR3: CASSILAWGTDTQYF

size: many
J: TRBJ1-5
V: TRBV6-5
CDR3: CASSYSDSQPQHF

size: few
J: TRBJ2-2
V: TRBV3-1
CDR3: CASRPEGQGIAGELFF

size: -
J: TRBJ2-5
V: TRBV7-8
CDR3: CASSRIRGKETQYF

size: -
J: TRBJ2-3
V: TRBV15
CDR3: CATSRSPAETDTQYF